This T cell receptor beta chain was found in a study of cytotoxic CD8 clonotypes in ibrutinib-treated CLL. About the research overall: Sequencing produced an average of roughly 230,000 productive templates and approximately 100,000 productive rearrangements per sample.

On this clone: What it binds is not known.

Notes on the study in general: Having risen at ibrutinib response, clonality had fallen back toward baseline by progression.

Germline V lookup: CDR1 DFQATT, CDR2 SNEGSKA (reference sequence). CDR3 length equals 11 residues. V gave up 6 bases and J gave up 8 bases, with 13 bases separating them. The assay was immunoSEQ multiplex PCR, and TCRdb's table has in-frame clones only and misses some. The sample contains roughly 300,000 clones, approximately 76% of which appear only once. TCR beta libraries used about 1.8 micrograms of genomic DNA from cryopreserved PBMCs. Sequencing used PBMCs, obtained at disease progression, from a patient treated with ibrutinib. The clonotype originates from a human donor with chronic lymphocytic leukemia. This chain connects TRBV20-1 to TRBJ1-1; no clear D. CDR3 sequence reads: CSANVPFEAFF. The CDR3 DNA follows: TGCAGTGCAAATGTCCCGTTCGAAGCTTTCTTT.